The clone carrying this T cell receptor (beta chain) was seen at least ten times. CDR3 length: 14 amino acids. CDR1 and CDR2 (germline): SGHTA, FQGNSA. V dropped 2 bases and J dropped 3 bases, with 11 bases sitting between them. The record originates from a study of T cells in Graves' hyperthyroidism and ophthalmopathy. From RNA transcripts, TCR beta CDR3 regions were amplified. Primed by the HTBI set, a first-round RT-PCR was run on the TCR CDR3. In TCRdb, the multiplex PCR reads were re-called with MiXCR into one record per CDR3 protein. Of about 640,000 distinct CDR3 sequences detected, about 15% appear once; the ten largest clones hold under 15%.

The chain links TRBV7-2 to TRBJ2-7, with no clear D. The sample consisted of blood. The clonotype comes from a woman between 50 and 59 years old with Graves' ophthalmopathy. The CDR3 is CASSLKAPFYEQYF. CDR3 nucleotide sequence: TGTGCCAGCAGCTTAAAAGCGCCCTTCTACGAGCAGTACTTC.